The 2 T cell receptor beta chains below all came from one sample that was sequenced in a study of vaccination and CD4 T cells after COVID-19. What these receptors recognize is not known. Cultured CD4+ T cell DNA was sequenced using the Oncomine TCR Beta short-read assay. One entry per CDR3 protein, called by TCRdb with MiXCR from the PCR reads. Of about 25,000 distinct CDR3 sequences in the sample, around 45% were seen once. The treatment denotes: roughly 10-day PBMC culture with coronavirus spike peptide pools or control peptides (ViraFEST assay). The sequencing input was CD4+ T cells from blood, cultured in vitro. The receptors derive from a human donor who had recovered from COVID-19.

The chain employs TRBV7-7 and TRBJ2-1; either TRBD1 or TRBD2 may supply D (5 bases each). The V gene's germline CDR1 is SSHAT and CDR2 FNYEAQ (reference sequence). This CDR3 is 13 amino acids long. V was shortened by 5 bases and J by 15 bases, with 20 bases between the two germline ends. CDR3 bases: TGTGCCAGCAGCCCTTCGACCACCGGGGCCCCGTTCTTC. Translating gives CASSPSTTGAPFF.

This clonotype was detected only a few times. The rearrangement links TRBV6-2 or TRBV6-3 to TRBJ2-7, with 7 bases lining up with TRBD2. CDR1 and CDR2 (germline): MNHEY, SVGEGT. CDR3 length: 15 residues. With V trimmed by 5 bases and J by 0 bases, 7 bases remained unmatched. The CDR3 DNA reads as TGTGCCAGCAGTACAAGCGGGGTCAGCTCCTACGAGCAGTACTTC. Amino acids: CASSTSGVSSYEQYF.